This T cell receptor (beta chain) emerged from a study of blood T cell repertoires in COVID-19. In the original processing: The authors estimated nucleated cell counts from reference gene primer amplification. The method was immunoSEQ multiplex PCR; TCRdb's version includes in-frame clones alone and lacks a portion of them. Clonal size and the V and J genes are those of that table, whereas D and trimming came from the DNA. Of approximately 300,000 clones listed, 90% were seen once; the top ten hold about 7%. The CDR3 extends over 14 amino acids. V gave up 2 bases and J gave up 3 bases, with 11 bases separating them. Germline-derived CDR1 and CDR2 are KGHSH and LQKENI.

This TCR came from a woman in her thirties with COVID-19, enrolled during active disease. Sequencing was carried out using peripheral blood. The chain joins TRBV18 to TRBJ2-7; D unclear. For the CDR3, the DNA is TGTGCCAGCTCACCAGGGCCCAGATACTACGAGCAGTACTTC. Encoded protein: CASSPGPRYYEQYF.